The next 23 T cell receptor beta chains were all read from a single sample in a study of CD8 T cells in Susac syndrome. An input of about 0.5 to 1 ug of RNA was subjected to reverse transcription using random hexamers. In TCRdb, the immunoSEQ multiplex PCR reads were re-called with MiXCR into one record per CDR3 protein. This table holds hundreds of thousands of distinct CDR3 sequences, just under 95% found once. The source material was CD4+ T cells from PBMCs. These receptor sequences come from a human donor with multiple sclerosis.

This chain connects TRBV5-1 to TRBJ1-2, with D tentatively TRBD1 (5 bases). The CDR3 runs to 15 residues. V gave up 0 bases and J gave up 6 bases, with 15 bases separating them. The V gene's germline CDR1 is SGHRS and CDR2 YFSETQ. CDR3 in amino acids: CASSLVPRGTDGYTF. CDR3 sequence (DNA): TGCGCCAGCAGCTTGGTCCCTCGGGGGACTGATGGCTACACCTTC.

The chain employs TRBV7-7 and TRBJ1-5; D may be TRBD1 (5 bases). There are 17 residues in the CDR3. V lost 7 bases, J lost 5 bases, and 24 bases lay in between. CDR1 and CDR2 from the germline V gene are SSHAT and FNYEAQ (reference sequence). The chain's CDR3 is CASIQLAGTDFDQPQHF. As DNA, the CDR3 is TGTGCCAGCATCCAGCTTGCCGGGACCGACTTCGATCAGCCCCAGCATTTT.

The chain joins TRBV5-4 to TRBJ2-3; TRBD1 matches at 9 bases. This CDR3 has 15 residues. The junction had 8 bases not matched to a gene; V was cut back by 4 bases and J by 5 bases. Germline CDR1 SGHNT, CDR2 YYREEE (reference sequence). The DNA for the CDR3 is TGTGCCAGCAGCATACCCGGGACAGGGCTAGATACGCAGTATTTT. Amino acids: CASSIPGTGLDTQYF.

CDR3 in DNA: TGTGCCAGCAGCGTAGACGGGACAGGTTCCTATGGCTACACCTTC. This gives the protein CASSVDGTGSYGYTF. The chain carries TRBV9 and TRBJ1-2; TRBD1 matches 8 bases. Losses at the gene ends were 0 bases for V and 4 bases for J; bases not matched to a gene: 5. The length of the CDR3 is 15 residues. Per the germline V gene, CDR1 is SGDLS and CDR2 is YYNGEE.

This chain connects TRBV3-1 to TRBJ2-2; TRBD1 matches 8 bases. Per germline, CDR1 LGHDT and CDR2 YNNKEL (reference sequence). The CDR3 covers 16 residues. J gave up 4 bases and V 2 bases, and 6 bases lay outside the gene matches. The CDR3 reads CASSQLQGARTGELFF. The CDR3 coding sequence is TGTGCCAGCAGCCAATTGCAGGGGGCCCGCACCGGGGAGCTGTTTTTT.

The rearrangement uses TRBV7-6 and TRBJ2-4; no reliable D call. Between the trimmed V and J ends, which lost 4 bases and 9 bases, there was a span of 10 bases. The CDR3 has 12 residues. CDR1 SGHVS and CDR2 FNYEAQ come from the germline V gene. In DNA form, the CDR3 reads TGTGCCAGCAGCTCTCTAGGCGGCATTCAGTACTTC. As protein: CASSSLGGIQYF.

The J gene is TRBJ2-4, the V gene TRBV2; perhaps TRBD2 as D (6 bases). V was cut by 2 bases and J by 0 bases, with 11 bases left in between. The germline V gene encodes CDR1 SNHLY and CDR2 FYNNEI. The CDR3 consists of 16 residues. CDR3 protein: CASSEYGGLAKNIQYF. The CDR3 coding sequence is TGTGCCAGCAGTGAATATGGGGGACTAGCCAAAAACATTCAGTACTTC.

J is TRBJ2-1 and V is TRBV7-9; no firm D call. Trimming cost V 0 bases and J 7 bases, with 19 bases left between them. The germline gives CDR1 SEHNR, CDR2 FQNEAQ (reference sequence). The CDR3 runs 17 residues. The chain's CDR3 is CASSLATSLSIENEQFF. The CDR3, as DNA: TGTGCCAGCAGCTTAGCGACCAGCCTTTCTATTGAGAATGAGCAGTTCTTC. Complete variable domain (other parts from reference TRBV7-9 and TRBJ2-1): DTGVSQNPRHKITKRGQNVTFRCDPISEHNRLYWYRQTLGQGPEFLTYFQNEAQLEKSRLLSDRFSAERPKGSFSTLEIQRTEQGDSAMYLCASSLATSLSIENEQFFGPGTRLTVL.

This clonotype was seen a single time. The gene calls are TRBV5-4 and TRBJ1-5; 7 nucleotides align to TRBD1. CDR1 and CDR2 (germline): SGHNT, YYREEE (reference sequence). V was pared by 10 bases and J by 0 bases, with 7 bases of the junction left unmatched. The CDR3 loop spans 14 amino acids. CDR3 bases: TGTGCCGTCCAGGACAGGAATAGCAATCAGCCCCAGCATTTT. The encoded protein is CAVQDRNSNQPQHF.

The chain joins TRBV10-3 to TRBJ2-1; 12 bases agree with TRBD2. Germline loops: CDR1 ENHRY, CDR2 SYGVKD. Trimming took 6 bases from V and 9 from J; bases not matched to a gene: 9. This CDR3 is 15 amino acids long. DNA for the CDR3: TGTGCCATCAGGGCTAGCGGGGGGGAGAGCATTGAGCAGTTCTTC. This encodes CAIRASGGESIEQFF.

V and J are TRBV12-3 or TRBV12-4 and TRBJ1-1; 9 nucleotides agree with TRBD1. The CDR3 length is 12 residues. V lost 5 bases to trimming and J lost 12 bases; unmatched junction nucleotides: 7. The CDR3 DNA sequence: TGTGCCAGCAGTGGGACAGGGTGGAATACTTTCTTT. Translating gives CASSGTGWNTFF.

CDR3 sequence: CASSHADTQYF. The CDR3 region has the DNA TGTGCCAGCAGCCACGCAGATACGCAGTATTTT. The chain employs TRBV3-1 and TRBJ2-3; D not resolved. The germline V and J ends were trimmed by 3 bases and 4 bases, with 2 bases remaining between them. This CDR3 region has 11 residues. Germline V gene lookup returns CDR1 LGHDT and CDR2 YNNKEL (reference sequence).

Comment on this clonotype: Germline and junction disagree at one end, which may indicate a read error. The chain links TRBV20-1 to TRBJ2-7; perhaps TRBD2 as D (5 bases). CDR3 length: 11 residues. Per the germline V gene, CDR1 is DFQATT and CDR2 is SNEGSKA (reference sequence). The CDR3 sequence: CSANHGLGLSF. The DNA of the CDR3 is TGCAGTGCTAACCACGGACTCGGCTTATCCTTC.

V gene TRBV5-4 combines with J gene TRBJ1-1, with D maybe TRBD1 (6 bases). Trimming pared 4 bases from V and 1 base from J, leaving 14 bases between. CDR3 length: 15 residues. In germline, CDR1 is SGHNT, CDR2 YYREEE (reference sequence). The CDR3 sequence: CASSGAGTPNTEAFF. CDR3 nucleotides: TGTGCCAGCAGCGGGGCCGGGACACCGAACACTGAAGCTTTCTTT.

V gene TRBV10-1 combines with J gene TRBJ2-1; a possible D gene is TRBD2 (7 bases). With 0 bases removed from V and 4 bases from J, the gap between germline ends came to 13 bases. The germline V gene has CDR1 WNHNN and CDR2 SYGVQD (reference sequence). This CDR3 has 16 residues. CDR3 protein: CASSESIRGGYNEQFF. The CDR3 DNA reads as TGCGCCAGCAGTGAGTCGATTAGGGGGGGGTACAATGAGCAGTTCTTC.

The chain couples TRBV29-1 to TRBJ2-7; possibly TRBD2 for D (5 bases). Germline CDR1 reads SQVTM; CDR2 reads ANQGSEA. Trimming cost V 7 bases and J 0 bases, with 16 bases left between them. The CDR3 has 14 residues. CDR3 in DNA: TGCAGCGCGAGAGGGCGTCGGGGCTCCTACGAGCAGTACTTC. This codes for CSARGRRGSYEQYF.

The rearrangement links TRBV6-8 to TRBJ2-7; D gene uncertain. The V gene's germline CDR1 is MNHGY and CDR2 SAAAGT. The CDR3 runs to 14 residues. Trimming pared 9 bases from V and 0 bases from J, leaving 15 bases between. The CDR3 here is CARGIASSSYEQYV. CDR3 DNA sequence: TGTGCCAGAGGCATAGCCTCGAGCTCCTACGAGCAGTACGTC.

This chain connects TRBV3-1 to TRBJ2-7; D unclear. V was trimmed by 3 bases and J by 4 bases, leaving 7 bases between them. Per the germline V gene, CDR1 is LGHDT and CDR2 is YNNKEL (reference sequence). The CDR3 covers 12 residues. Here the CDR3 DNA reads TGTGCCAGCAGCCAGGTAGGGTACGAGCAGTACTTC. Translation gives CASSQVGYEQYF.

There are a few counts of this clonotype. The chain has TRBV5-1 and TRBJ2-3, with D possibly TRBD1 on 5 matching bases. Trimming took off 3 bases at V and 4 bases at J, with 12 bases between the two ends. The CDR3 is 14 amino acids. Germline lookup yields CDR1 SGHRS and CDR2 YFSETQ. The CDR3 nucleotides read TGCGCCAGCAGCTCGCGGACACCACCAGATACGCAGTATTTT. Translating it yields CASSSRTPPDTQYF.

The V and J genes are TRBV12-3 or TRBV12-4 and TRBJ1-5, with D possibly TRBD1 on 5 matching bases. The CDR3 is made up of 16 amino acids. Trimming took 4 bases from V and 5 from J, leaving 18 bases between them. The CDR3 nucleotides read TGTGCCAGCAGTTATACCCGGGGCCTATGGGATCAGCCCCAGCATTTT. It encodes CASSYTRGLWDQPQHF.

The chain couples TRBV2 to TRBJ1-5; D may be TRBD1 (6 bases). This CDR3 has 13 residues. Looked up from germline, CDR1 is SNHLY and CDR2 is FYNNEI. V dropped 6 bases and J dropped 6 bases, with 12 bases sitting between them. The CDR3 loop reads CASRGGGGQPQHF. CDR3 in DNA: TGTGCCAGCAGAGGGGGAGGTGGTCAGCCCCAGCATTTT.

V gene TRBV29-1 combines with J gene TRBJ1-4; TRBD1 agrees at 7 bases. Germline trimming cut 4 bases from V and 3 bases from J; bases unmatched to any gene: 5. The CDR3 runs 14 residues. Per the germline V gene, CDR1 is SQVTM and CDR2 is ANQGSEA. The CDR3 protein is CSVAGTGANEKLFF. The CDR3 nucleotides are TGCAGCGTTGCTGGTACAGGGGCTAATGAAAAACTGTTTTTT.

The chain employs TRBV12-3 or TRBV12-4 and TRBJ1-5; 12 bases map to TRBD1. The CDR3 has 15 amino acids. The junction had 4 bases not matched to a gene; V was cut back by 4 bases and J by 6 bases. CDR3 residues: CASSWGQGAGQPQHF. The CDR3 nucleotides are TGTGCCAGCAGTTGGGGACAGGGGGCCGGTCAGCCCCAGCATTTT.